The 17 T cell receptor beta chains below were found in one sample sequenced in a study of blood T cell repertoires in COVID-19. Libraries were prepared by immunoSEQ multiplex PCR; TCRdb keeps only in-frame clonotypes and omits some of them. The sample records 150,000 to 160,000 clones, 75% to 85% being singletons. Sequenced material: peripheral blood. These receptors came from a woman aged 55-70 years with COVID-19, enrolled during active disease.

The J gene is TRBJ2-7, the V gene TRBV28, with D unclear. CDR1 and CDR2 from the germline V gene are MDHEN and SYDVKM. The CDR3 is 13 residues long. V was cut by 2 bases and J by 7 bases, with 12 bases left in between. CDR3 in amino acids: CASSLIVSREQYF. CDR3 DNA: TGTGCCAGCAGTTTAATAGTTTCTAGGGAGCAGTACTTC.

This rearrangement joins TRBV13 to TRBJ1-3; D is uncertain. CDR1 and CDR2 (germline): PRHDT, FYEKMQ (reference sequence). The CDR3 is made up of 15 amino acids. V shed 5 bases and J shed 1 base, with 12 bases lying between them. The DNA of the CDR3 is TGTGCCAGCAGCCTCAGGTTTACTTCTGGAAACACCATATATTTT. Translating gives CASSLRFTSGNTIYF.

V is TRBV7-9 and J is TRBJ1-5, with D maybe TRBD1 (6 bases). CDR1 and CDR2 from the germline V gene are SEHNR and FQNEAQ (reference sequence). The CDR3 is made up of 17 amino acids. Trimming took off 5 bases at V and 1 base at J, with 18 bases between the two ends. The CDR3 spells CASSLSPGDWSNQPQHF. For the CDR3, the DNA is TGTGCCAGCAGCCTAAGTCCAGGGGATTGGAGCAATCAGCCCCAGCATTTT.

This clone was seen a few times. CDR3 DNA: TGTGCCAGCAGCCAAGTTGGGGGACAGATGAACACTGAAGCTTTCTTT. This sequence encodes CASSQVGGQMNTEAFF. The chain carries TRBV3-1 (or the pseudogene TRBV3-2) and TRBJ1-1; 7 bases match TRBD1. The germline V gene has CDR1 LGHDT and CDR2 YNNKEL (reference sequence). The CDR3 totals 16 residues. V trimming: 1 base; J trimming: 0 bases; junction bases outside the gene matches: 5.

This chain uses TRBV12-5 with TRBJ2-1; weak D call: TRBD1 (5 bases). From germline, CDR1 is LGHNT and CDR2 FRNRAP. The CDR3 length is 15 residues. V lost 8 bases and J 2 bases, leaving 16 bases between the germline ends. The CDR3 DNA reads TGTGCTAGTTCGCGAGGCGACAGCCCCTACAATGAGCAGTTCTTC. This gives the protein CASSRGDSPYNEQFF.

The chain employs TRBV18 and TRBJ1-5, with 9 nucleotides matching TRBD1. The CDR3 sequence is 14 residues long. V shed 4 bases and J 7 bases; nucleotides not matched to a gene: 5. The V gene's germline CDR1 is KGHSH and CDR2 LQKENI. The CDR3 nucleotides are TGTGCCAGCTCACGGGACAGGGATGGACAGCCCCAGCATTTT. Translation: CASSRDRDGQPQHF.

The chain joins TRBV12-3 or TRBV12-4 to TRBJ1-1; D not resolved. The CDR3 runs 13 residues. Trimming took 1 base from V and 7 from J, leaving 10 bases between them. The chain's CDR3 is CASSLGVANEAFF. CDR3 nucleotide sequence: TGTGCCAGCAGTTTAGGAGTCGCCAATGAAGCTTTCTTT.

This chain uses TRBV6-5 with TRBJ1-1, with TRBD1 as a possible D gene (6 bases). Germline assignment: CDR1 MNHEY and CDR2 SVGAGI. V shed 2 bases and J shed 7 bases, with 8 bases lying between them. CDR3 length: 12 residues. CDR3 in DNA: TGTGCCAGCAGTTACCAGACAGGTGAAGCTTTCTTT. This gives the protein CASSYQTGEAFF.

This clone appeared a few times. The same CDR3 also results from other DNA sequences found in this sample. This chain links TRBV18 with TRBJ1-1; D ambiguous. Trimming shortened V by 6 bases and J by 3 bases, and 11 bases separated the two germline ends. The CDR3 totals 13 residues. CDR1 and CDR2 (germline): KGHSH, LQKENI. The CDR3 is CASSPLRDTEAFF. DNA of the CDR3: TGTGCCAGCTCCCCCTTGAGGGACACTGAAGCTTTCTTT.

This clone turned up a few times. The genes are TRBV7-2 and TRBJ1-2, with 7 nucleotides matching TRBD1. Trimming took 5 bases from V and 4 from J; bases not matched to a gene: 13. The CDR3 is made up of 16 amino acids. The germline gives CDR1 SGHTA, CDR2 FQGNSA. The CDR3 is CASSAYTGAGIYGYTF. For the CDR3, the DNA is TGTGCCAGCAGCGCTTACACAGGGGCCGGGATCTATGGCTACACCTTC.

The rearrangement links TRBV18 to TRBJ1-6; maybe TRBD1 (6 bases). Per germline, CDR1 KGHSH and CDR2 LQKENI. The CDR3 runs to 16 residues. Trimming took off 5 bases at V and 10 bases at J, with 21 bases between the two ends. The CDR3: CASSSSRGSGRSPLHF. CDR3 in DNA: TGTGCCAGCTCATCGAGCAGGGGATCAGGGAGATCACCCCTCCACTTT. The variable domain in full, completed from reference TRBV18 and TRBJ1-6, reads NAGVMQNPRHLVRRRGQEARLRCSPMKGHSHVYWYRQLPEEGLKFMVYLQKENIIDESGMPKERFSAEFPKEGPSILRIQQVVRGDSAAYFCASSSSRGSGRSPLHFGNGTRLTVT.

This chain joins TRBV6-6 and TRBJ1-5; D is unresolved. V shed 4 bases and J shed 4 bases, with 5 bases lying between them. This CDR3 is built from 12 residues. Germline V gives CDR1 MNHNY, CDR2 SVGAGI (reference sequence). The CDR3 DNA reads TGTGCCAGCAGTTTCCCGAATCAGCCCCAGCATTTT. Translation gives CASSFPNQPQHF.

The chain employs TRBV28 and TRBJ1-3; D is ambiguous. This CDR3 spans 15 amino acids. V was cut by 3 bases and J by 0 bases, with 9 bases left in between. Germline-derived CDR1 and CDR2 are MDHEN and SYDVKM. The DNA of the CDR3 is TGTGCCAGCAGTTTTGTTCGTAGCTCTGGAAACACCATATATTTT. It is translated as CASSFVRSSGNTIYF.

This clone showed up just once. V and J are TRBV5-8 and TRBJ2-1, with TRBD2 matching 11 bases. V lost 4 bases, J lost 7 bases, and 7 bases stayed unmatched. CDR3 length: 15 amino acids. Germline-derived CDR1 and CDR2 are SGHTS and YDEGEE. Here the CDR3 reads CASSGTSGSRNEQFF. The CDR3 DNA sequence: TGTGCCAGCAGCGGTACTAGCGGGAGTAGAAATGAGCAGTTCTTC.

V and J are TRBV6-5 and TRBJ1-5; D perhaps matches TRBD1 (6 bases). Germline CDR1 and CDR2: MNHEY and SVGAGI. V was shortened by 5 bases and J by 2 bases, with 13 bases between the two germline ends. The CDR3 consists of 15 residues. CDR3 nucleotide sequence: TGTGCCAGCAGTCAGGACAGATTAGGCAATCAGCCCCAGCATTTT. Encoded protein: CASSQDRLGNQPQHF.

A few counts support this clone. J is TRBJ1-2 and V is TRBV30, with a possible D match to TRBD1 (6 bases). CDR3 length equals 12 residues. CDR1 and CDR2 (germline): GTSNPN, SVGIG (reference sequence). Trimming cost V 2 bases and J 8 bases, with 12 bases left between them. In nucleotides, the CDR3 is TGTGCCTGGAGTCAGGGGCACCAGGGCTACACCTTC. This gives the protein CAWSQGHQGYTF.

In its sample, this clone was seen once. The rearrangement links TRBV7-6 to TRBJ1-1, with 8 bases matching TRBD1. Germline V gene sequence: CDR1 SGHVS, CDR2 FNYEAQ. The V gene end was trimmed by 3 bases and the J gene end by 4 bases; junction bases not matched to a gene: 4. This CDR3 is 14 amino acids long. CDR3 loop: CASSFKQGGTEAFF. As DNA, the CDR3 is TGTGCCAGCAGCTTTAAACAGGGGGGCACTGAAGCTTTCTTT.